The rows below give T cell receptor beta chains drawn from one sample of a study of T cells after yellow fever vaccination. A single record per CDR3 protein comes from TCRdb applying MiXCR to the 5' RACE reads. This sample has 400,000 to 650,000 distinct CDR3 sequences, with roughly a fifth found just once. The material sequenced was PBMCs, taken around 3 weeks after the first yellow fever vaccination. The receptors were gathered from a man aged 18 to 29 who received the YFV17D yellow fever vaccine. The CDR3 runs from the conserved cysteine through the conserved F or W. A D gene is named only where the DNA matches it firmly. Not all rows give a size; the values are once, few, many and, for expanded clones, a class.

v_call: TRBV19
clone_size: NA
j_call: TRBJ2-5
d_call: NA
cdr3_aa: CASSLNAGTTKRETQYF
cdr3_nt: TGTGCCAGTAGTTTAAACGCCGGGACAACAAAGAGAGAGACCCAGTACTTC

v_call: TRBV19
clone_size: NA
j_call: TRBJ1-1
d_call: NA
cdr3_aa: CASSNVFVTEAFF
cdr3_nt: TGTGCCAGTAGTAATGTGTTTGTCACTGAAGCTTTCTTT

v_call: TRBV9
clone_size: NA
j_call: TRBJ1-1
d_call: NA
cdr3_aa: CASSVDPGVNTEAFF
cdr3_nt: TGTGCCAGCAGCGTAGACCCAGGGGTGAACACTGAAGCTTTCTTT

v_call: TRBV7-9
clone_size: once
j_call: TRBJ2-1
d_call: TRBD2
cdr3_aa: CASNLGASGYNEQFF
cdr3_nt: TGTGCCAGCAACCTTGGGGCTAGCGGTTACAATGAGCAGTTCTTC

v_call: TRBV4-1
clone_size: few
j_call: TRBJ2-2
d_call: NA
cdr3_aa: CASSHWDTYTGELFF
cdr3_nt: TGCGCCAGCAGCCATTGGGACACCTACACCGGGGAGCTGTTTTTT

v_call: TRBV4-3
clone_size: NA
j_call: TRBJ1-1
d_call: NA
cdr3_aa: CASSQDPRDTEAFF
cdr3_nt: TGCGCCAGCAGCCAAGATCCAAGGGACACTGAAGCTTTCTTT

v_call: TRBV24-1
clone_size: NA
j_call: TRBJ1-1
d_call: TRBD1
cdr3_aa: CATRTAGGSEAFF
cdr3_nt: TGTGCCACCAGGACGGCAGGGGGTTCTGAAGCTTTCTTT

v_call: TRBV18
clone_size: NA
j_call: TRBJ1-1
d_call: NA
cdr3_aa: CASSPGGSGEAFF
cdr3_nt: TGTGCCAGCTCACCAGGGGGCTCCGGTGAAGCTTTCTTT

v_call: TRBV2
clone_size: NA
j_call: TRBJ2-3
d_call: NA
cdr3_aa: CASSETNYPSTDTQYF
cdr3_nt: TGTGCCAGCAGTGAAACGAACTACCCTAGCACAGATACGCAGTATTTT

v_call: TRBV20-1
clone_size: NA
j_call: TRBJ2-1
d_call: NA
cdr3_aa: CSARDARDNEQFF
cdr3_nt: TGCAGTGCTAGAGATGCCAGGGACAATGAGCAGTTCTTC

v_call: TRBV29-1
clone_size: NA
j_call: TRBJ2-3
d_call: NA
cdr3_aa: CSVRSGTTTTDTQYF
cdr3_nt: TGCAGCGTTCGGTCCGGGACAACCACCACAGATACGCAGTATTTT

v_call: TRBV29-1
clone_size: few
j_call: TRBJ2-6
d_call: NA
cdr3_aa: CSVGLGSGANVLTF
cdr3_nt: TGCAGCGTTGGACTGGGCTCTGGGGCCAACGTCCTGACTTTC

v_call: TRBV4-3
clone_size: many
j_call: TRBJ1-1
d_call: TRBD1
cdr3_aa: CASSQDLRTGGTEAFF
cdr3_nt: TGCGCCAGCAGCCAAGATCTAAGGACAGGGGGTACTGAAGCTTTCTTT

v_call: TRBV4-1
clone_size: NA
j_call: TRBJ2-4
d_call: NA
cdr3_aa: CASSQNTGLQNIQYF
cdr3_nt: TGCGCCAGCAGCCAAAACACAGGCCTTCAAAACATTCAGTACTTC

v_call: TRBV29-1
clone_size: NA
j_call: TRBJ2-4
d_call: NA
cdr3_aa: CSVGGRGTKNIQYF
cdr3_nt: TGCAGCGTTGGAGGGAGGGGGACCAAAAACATTCAGTACTTC